This T cell receptor beta chain emerged from a study of T cell clonotyping in hematopoietic cell transplantation. Overall study results and limits: At the given depth, recipient repertoires were over 97% de novo clonotypes. Higher Inverse Simpson Index values in graft donor and pretransplant recipient predicted broader posttransplant TCR diversity. Pathologically expanded recipient clonotypes increased progressively from day 30 to day 180 as diversity fell.

Turning to this clone: Its antigen is not known.

This CDR3 contains 12 residues. V was pared by 5 bases and J by 4 bases, with 8 bases between. Germline assignment: CDR1 MNHNS and CDR2 SASEGT. The assay was immunoSEQ multiplex PCR, and TCRdb's table has in-frame clones only and misses some. The sample has around 37,000 clones, roughly 96% seen once. The chain recombines TRBV6-1 with TRBJ2-5; no clear D gene. Sequencing was done on a sample of peripheral blood mononuclear cells. The sequence was obtained from a man in his thirties or forties in good health. Some clones in this sample may be carry-over from other donors' samples. The chain's CDR3 is CASSSPGETQYF. CDR3 nucleotide sequence: TGTGCCAGCAGTTCCCCCGGAGAGACCCAGTACTTC.